A single sample is the source of the 24 T cell receptor beta chains below, sequenced in a study of CD8+ T cells in alopecia areata. The sequencing template was cDNA reverse transcribed from extracted RNA. Assay: immunoSEQ multiplex PCR; the TCRdb copy retains only in-frame clones and omits some. The sample has a few hundred thousand clones, around two fifths seen once. Treatment defined: oral pan-JAK inhibitor, 5-10 mg twice daily. The specimen was CD4+ T cells sorted from blood, collected at roughly week 30, from a patient treated with tofacitinib. The receptors stem from a human donor with alopecia areata.

This clone has only a few counts. The J gene is TRBJ1-4, the V gene TRBV5-1; TRBD1 agrees at 9 bases. Germline trimming cut 3 bases from V and 7 bases from J; bases unmatched to any gene: 10. Germline V gives CDR1 SGHRS, CDR2 YFSETQ. CDR3 length: 16 amino acids. DNA of the CDR3: TGCGCCAGCAGCTCCGGGGGACAGGGCACGGGTGAAAAACTGTTTTTT. This encodes CASSSGGQGTGEKLFF.

In its sample, this clone was seen a few times. The CDR3 nucleotides read TGCGCCAGCAGCCTAGGACTGCAGTCCTACGAGCAGTACTTC. Encoded protein: CASSLGLQSYEQYF. The chain joins TRBV5-1 to TRBJ2-7, with D possibly being TRBD2 (5 bases). Between the trimmed V and J ends, which lost 4 bases and 1 base, there was a span of 12 bases. The CDR3 covers 14 residues. Germline V gene data show CDR1 as SGHRS and CDR2 as YFSETQ. The entire variable domain, with the rest obtained from reference TRBV5-1 and TRBJ2-7, is as follows: KAGVTQTPRYLIKTRGQQVTLSCSPISGHRSVSWYQQTPGQGLQFLFEYFSETQRNKGNFPGRFSGRQFSNSRSEMNVSTLELGDSALYLCASSLGLQSYEQYFGPGTRLTVT.

This clone was seen only a few times. This rearrangement joins TRBV11-2 to TRBJ2-1, with a weak D call TRBD2 (5 bases). This CDR3 is built from 14 residues. CDR1 is SGHAT and CDR2 is FQNNGV in the germline V gene. V lost 8 bases to trimming and J lost 3 bases, with 14 bases between them. The CDR3 protein is CASLDRGDYNEQFF. Here the CDR3 DNA reads TGTGCCAGCCTCGATCGGGGAGACTACAATGAGCAGTTCTTC.

J is TRBJ1-6 and V is TRBV6-5; D is uncertain. The CDR3 is made up of 14 amino acids. The V end lost 7 bases, the J end lost 9 bases, and 16 bases lay between the germline ends. The germline CDR1 and CDR2 sequences are MNHEY and SVGAGI. The CDR3 DNA reads as TGTGCCAGCACCGCCCGGAGCACGACTTCACCCCTCCACTTT. This gives the protein CASTARSTTSPLHF.

This clone has just a few counts. V and J are TRBV18 and TRBJ1-6, with D possibly being TRBD1 (5 bases). Between the trimmed V and J ends, which lost 3 bases and 10 bases, there was a span of 16 bases. CDR1 and CDR2 (germline): KGHSH, LQKENI. CDR3 length equals 15 residues. CDR3 region: CASSPTAFFESPLHF. CDR3 DNA sequence: TGTGCCAGCTCACCGACAGCTTTCTTCGAATCACCCCTCCACTTT.

The rearrangement joins TRBV5-1 to TRBJ2-1, with TRBD2 as a possible D gene (5 bases). The CDR3 totals 15 residues. Germline CDR1 is SGHRS and CDR2 is YFSETQ. Trimming cost V 5 bases and J 0 bases, with 12 bases left between them. The CDR3 sequence: CASSFDYNSYNEQFF. The DNA for the CDR3 is TGCGCCAGCAGTTTTGACTATAACTCCTACAATGAGCAGTTCTTC.

Only a few counts were recorded for this clone. This chain connects TRBV7-9 to TRBJ2-7; D remains unclear. Trimming cost V 3 bases and J 5 bases, with 11 bases left between them. This CDR3 is built from 13 residues. Germline V gene sequence: CDR1 SEHNR, CDR2 FQNEAQ (reference sequence). CDR3 sequence (DNA): TGTGCCAGCAGCTTCCTTGACAATAACGAGCAGTACTTC. Translation: CASSFLDNNEQYF.

This clone has more than one count but fewer than ten. The chain employs TRBV29-1 and TRBJ1-1, with TRBD1 matching 8 bases. Trimming cost V 6 bases and J 5 bases; bases outside gene matches: 5. The CDR3 sequence is 12 residues long. Germline lookup yields CDR1 SQVTM and CDR2 ANQGSEA. CDR3 loop: CSVNRGSTEAFF. The CDR3 nucleotides are TGCAGCGTCAACAGGGGGAGTACTGAAGCTTTCTTT.

This chain connects TRBV7-9 to TRBJ2-1; perhaps TRBD1 as D (6 bases). The CDR3 runs to 16 residues. The germline V gene has CDR1 SEHNR and CDR2 FQNEAQ (reference sequence). V was clipped by 1 base and J by 7 bases, with 17 bases between them. CDR3 nucleotides: TGTGCCAGCAGCTTAGGACGGGGCCTAGGGGGAAATGAGCAGTTCTTC. This translates into CASSLGRGLGGNEQFF.

This rearrangement joins TRBV28 to TRBJ1-6; D unclear. The CDR3 is 12 residues long. Germline-derived CDR1 and CDR2 are MDHEN and SYDVKM. The V and J ends lost 2 bases and 6 bases respectively, with 2 bases between them. The CDR3 is CASSLPNSPLHF. The CDR3 region has the DNA TGTGCCAGCAGTTTACCTAATTCACCCCTCCACTTT. Combining the CDR3 with reference TRBV28 and TRBJ1-6 gives the whole variable domain DVKVTQSSRYLVKRTGEKVFLECVQDMDHENMFWYRQDPGLGLRLIYFSYDVKMKEKGDIPEGYSVSREKKERFSLILESASTNQTSMYLCASSLPNSPLHFGNGTRLTVT.

The rearrangement links TRBV19 to TRBJ2-5, with D possibly being TRBD1 (6 bases). The CDR3 has 14 residues. Germline V gene data show CDR1 as LNHDA and CDR2 as SQIVND (reference sequence). With 1 base removed from V and 2 bases from J, the gap between germline ends came to 8 bases. Written as DNA, the CDR3 is TGTGCCAGTAGTATAGGGACAGCGCAAGAGACCCAGTACTTC. It translates to CASSIGTAQETQYF.

In its sample, this clone was seen once. The chain combines TRBV15 with TRBJ1-4; D is undetermined. V was clipped by 6 bases and J by 5 bases, with 13 bases between them. Germline V gives CDR1 LNHNV, CDR2 YYDKDF (reference sequence). This CDR3 region has 14 residues. This chain's CDR3 is CATSLGQLNEKLFF. Written as DNA, the CDR3 is TGTGCCACCAGTTTAGGGCAGTTGAATGAAAAACTGTTTTTT.

The chain employs TRBV27 and TRBJ2-3; D might be TRBD1 (7 bases). The CDR3 extends over 15 amino acids. The V gene lost 2 bases and the J gene lost 5 bases, with 14 bases spanning the gap. Looked up from germline, CDR1 is MNHEY and CDR2 is SMNVEV (reference sequence). The CDR3 region has the DNA TGTGCCAGCAGTTTAGTGGAGGGGGCGGGAGATACGCAGTATTTT. Translated, it gives CASSLVEGAGDTQYF.

This clone has a handful of counts. The chain employs TRBV5-1 and TRBJ1-2, with 7 bases lining up with TRBD1. Per the germline V gene, CDR1 is SGHRS and CDR2 is YFSETQ. Germline trimming cut 1 base from V and 7 bases from J; bases unmatched to any gene: 7. The CDR3 sequence is 14 residues long. The CDR3 nucleotides read TGCGCCAGCAGCTTGTTAACAGGGGATAGTGGCTACACCTTC. Amino acid sequence: CASSLLTGDSGYTF.

This chain connects TRBV4-1 to TRBJ1-2; 9 bases line up with TRBD1. The germline CDR1 and CDR2 sequences are MGHRA and YSYEKL. This CDR3 region has 14 residues. Unmatched junction bases numbered 7, after V lost 5 bases and J lost 6 bases. CDR3 sequence: CASSSRQGVDGYTF. Here the CDR3 DNA reads TGCGCCAGCAGCTCCCGACAGGGGGTGGATGGCTACACCTTC.

V usage is TRBV7-2 and J usage is TRBJ1-2; D is possibly TRBD1 (6 bases). V was shortened by 0 bases and J by 4 bases, with 6 bases between the two germline ends. The germline CDR1 and CDR2 sequences are SGHTA and FQGNSA. The CDR3 consists of 13 residues. CDR3 loop: CASSLAGGYGYTF. The CDR3 DNA sequence: TGTGCCAGCAGCTTAGCAGGGGGCTATGGCTACACCTTC.

The V gene is TRBV30, the J gene TRBJ1-1; D is ambiguous. This CDR3 spans 11 amino acids. Germline loops: CDR1 GTSNPN, CDR2 SVGIG (reference sequence). The V gene lost 6 bases and the J gene lost 0 bases, with 5 bases spanning the gap. CDR3 sequence: CACWLNTEAFF. The CDR3 DNA sequence: TGTGCCTGCTGGTTGAACACTGAAGCTTTCTTT.

The rearrangement links TRBV29-1 to TRBJ2-7; D gene unclear. Germline values: CDR1 SQVTM, CDR2 ANQGSEA. This CDR3 has 14 amino acids. Deletions cut 7 bases from V and 2 bases from J, with 18 bases between. This CDR3 reads CSARKSGLPYEQYF. CDR3 nucleotides: TGCAGCGCCCGAAAATCCGGGCTACCCTACGAGCAGTACTTC.

This clone was detected once. The rearrangement links TRBV6-5 to TRBJ2-1, with 10 nucleotides matching TRBD2. The junction had 7 bases not matched to a gene; V was cut back by 8 bases and J by 6 bases. This CDR3 region has 14 residues. Germline loops: CDR1 MNHEY, CDR2 SVGAGI. CDR3 amino acids: CASWSGRVSNEQFF. CDR3 DNA sequence: TGTGCCAGCTGGAGCGGGAGGGTATCCAATGAGCAGTTCTTC.

This chain joins TRBV6-5 and TRBJ1-2; D not certain. The CDR3 has 13 residues. The V end was cut by 6 bases, the J end by 2 bases, with 10 bases between. The germline V gene encodes CDR1 MNHEY and CDR2 SVGAGI. The CDR3 nucleotides are TGTGCCAGCAGATACACAGAGAACTATGGCTACACCTTC. Amino acid sequence: CASRYTENYGYTF.

The CDR3 sequence is CASSPYDRLSSEQYF. The CDR3 DNA follows: TGTGCCAGCAGCCCTTACGACAGGTTGTCTTCCGAGCAGTACTTC. This sequence joins TRBV9 and TRBJ2-7; D possibly corresponds to TRBD1 (6 bases). Per germline, CDR1 SGDLS and CDR2 YYNGEE. This CDR3 is built from 15 residues. Trimming stripped 4 bases from V and 6 bases from J, with 20 bases between.

This chain uses TRBV29-1 with TRBJ1-1, with 10 bases lining up with TRBD1. Trimming at V came to 1 base and at J to 1 base, leaving 15 bases not matched to a gene. CDR3 length: 19 residues. CDR1 and CDR2 (germline): SQVTM, ANQGSEA. The CDR3 sequence is CSVEVLSGQGNEGNTEAFF. The CDR3 coding sequence is TGCAGCGTTGAAGTCTTATCGGGACAGGGGAATGAGGGGAACACTGAAGCTTTCTTT.

The rearrangement links TRBV4-2 to TRBJ2-1, with unresolved D. CDR3 size: 14 residues. CDR1 is LGHNA and CDR2 is YNFKEQ in the germline V gene. The V end lost 0 bases, the J end lost 5 bases, and 8 bases lay between the germline ends. CDR3 nucleotides: TGTGCCAGCAGCCAAGATAGGGCAGACAATGAGCAGTTCTTC. Translation gives CASSQDRADNEQFF.

The genes are TRBV6-1 and TRBJ2-7; 8 nucleotides align to TRBD2. The CDR3 is 18 amino acids. Germline lookup yields CDR1 MNHNS and CDR2 SASEGT. V gave up 4 bases and J gave up 0 bases; unmatched junction bases: 14. CDR3 sequence: CASSGGGAGAFSSYEQYF. DNA for the CDR3: TGTGCCAGCAGTGGCGGGGGAGCGGGGGCCTTCAGCTCCTACGAGCAGTACTTC.